These T cell receptor beta chains were read from a single sample in a study of blood T cell repertoires in COVID-19. Profiling relied on immunoSEQ multiplex PCR, and the TCRdb table lists in-frame clones only, not all of them. The sample has roughly 200,000 clones, around 89% seen once. Sequenced input: peripheral blood. These receptors were taken from a man aged 50 to 60 with acute or convalescent COVID-19. Each CDR3 is given with its conserved first and last residue. The D gene is left open where the match is weak. Size tells how often a clone was seen (once, few, many) or the class of an expanded clone, and some rows leave it out.

len,v_gene,abundance,d_gene,j_gene,CDR3nt,CDR3aa
17,TRBV27,few,-,TRBJ1-5,TGTGCCAGCAGTCCGATCTCCCGTAGGACAAGCAATCAGCCCCAGCATTTT,CASSPISRRTSNQPQHF
17,TRBV9,-,TRBD2,TRBJ2-1,TGTGCCAGCAGCGTAGAAGGACTAGCGGGGGATTTCAATAAGCAGTTCTTC,CASSVEGLAGDFNKQFF
18,TRBV19,-,TRBD1,TRBJ1-5,TGTGCCAGTAGTATTCACCGGGACAGGGGAACGTGGCATCAGCCCCAGCATTTT,CASSIHRDRGTWHQPQHF
13,TRBV29-1,-,TRBD2,TRBJ2-7,TGCAGCGTTTGGGCGGGAGACGCCTACGAGCAGTACTTC,CSVWAGDAYEQYF
15,TRBV3-1/TRBV3-2,-,TRBD1,TRBJ1-1,TGTGCCAGCACCCCCGGAAGCTCAGGGGGATCAGGAGCTTTCTTT,CASTPGSSGGSGAFF
14,TRBV2,-,TRBD1,TRBJ1-1,TGTGCCAGCAAAGAGCAGGGGGCGCGTACTGAAGCTTTCTTT,CASKEQGARTEAFF
12,TRBV30,-,-,TRBJ2-5,TGTGCCTGGACACTTAACCAAGAGACCCAGTACTTC,CAWTLNQETQYF
17,TRBV7-2,-,TRBD1,TRBJ1-6,TGTGCCAGCAGCTTGACGTTGGACAGGGGGCAAAATTCACCCCTCCACTTT,CASSLTLDRGQNSPLHF
17,TRBV13,-,TRBD1,TRBJ2-2,TGTGCCAGCAGCGCCCCCCCGGGGACAGAGAACACCGGGGAGCTGTTTTTT,CASSAPPGTENTGELFF
16,TRBV7-2,-,TRBD2,TRBJ2-1,TGTGCCAGCAGCTCAAGCGGGAGCGGTCCCTACAATGAGCAGTTCTTC,CASSSSGSGPYNEQFF
13,TRBV18,-,-,TRBJ1-4,TGTGCCAGCTCACCCACCCGGGAGGAAAAACTGTTTTTT,CASSPTREEKLFF
14,TRBV27,-,-,TRBJ2-2,TGTGCCAGCAGTTGGGCAACGAACACCGGGGAGCTGTTTTTT,CASSWATNTGELFF
16,TRBV11-2,-,TRBD1,TRBJ2-1,TGTGCCAGCAGCTCAACCTGGGACAGGGCTCGGGATGAGCAGTTCTTC,CASSSTWDRARDEQFF
13,TRBV5-5,-,-,TRBJ2-3,TGTGCCAGCAGCTTGGCCCATACAGATACGCAGTATTTT,CASSLAHTDTQYF
15,TRBV10-2,-,TRBD1,TRBJ1-5,TGCGCCAGCAGTGAGTCGGCACAGGGGACTCAGCCCCAGCATTTT,CASSESAQGTQPQHF
14,TRBV3-1/TRBV3-2,-,TRBD1,TRBJ1-2,TGTGCCAGCAGCCTGGGGACAGGGGATCATGGCTACACCTTC,CASSLGTGDHGYTF
14,TRBV6-5,once,TRBD2,TRBJ2-5,TGTGCCAGCAGTTACTGGGGGGGCCAAGAGACCCAGTACTTC,CASSYWGGQETQYF
14,TRBV19,-,TRBD1,TRBJ1-1,TGTGCCAGCTCTCCAGGGACAGGGTATACTGAAGCTTTCTTT,CASSPGTGYTEAFF
12,TRBV2,-,-,TRBJ1-5,TGTGCCAGCAGTTCGCAGAATCAGCCCCAGCATTTT,CASSSQNQPQHF
13,TRBV2,-,-,TRBJ1-2,TGTGCCAGCACTCCCGGACACGTGTATGGCTACACCTTC,CASTPGHVYGYTF
16,TRBV13,-,-,TRBJ2-1,TGTGCCAGCAGCTTAGGCAGGGACTTCTACCTCAATGAGCAGTTCTTC,CASSLGRDFYLNEQFF
16,TRBV7-2,once,TRBD1,TRBJ2-1,TGTGCCAGCAGCTTAGGATTGACAGGGGTCTACAATGAGCAGTTCTTC,CASSLGLTGVYNEQFF
14,TRBV7-6,-,TRBD2,TRBJ2-1,TGTGCCAGCAGATCCGGGGGGTTCGACAATGAGCAGTTCTTC,CASRSGGFDNEQFF
17,TRBV14,-,TRBD2,TRBJ2-1,TGTGCCAGCAGCCAAGTGGGCATCAGCGGGAGCCTCAATGAGCAGTTCTTC,CASSQVGISGSLNEQFF
15,TRBV9,-,-,TRBJ2-3,TGTGCCAGCAGCGTAGCGGGAGATGGCACAGATACGCAGTATTTT,CASSVAGDGTDTQYF
12,TRBV6-6,-,-,TRBJ2-2,TGTGCCATCTCCCTAGGAATCGGGGAGCTGTTTTTT,CAISLGIGELFF
16,TRBV3-1/TRBV3-2,-,TRBD1,TRBJ2-5,TGTGCCAGCAGCCTTAGGACAGGGCCGTTTTTGGAGACCCAGTACTTC,CASSLRTGPFLETQYF
14,TRBV19,-,-,TRBJ1-4,TGTGCCAGTAGTATTTCGGTTCTAAATGAAAAACTGTTTTTT,CASSISVLNEKLFF
15,TRBV27,-,TRBD2,TRBJ2-3,TGTGCCAGCAGTTTCGGGACTAGCGGGACAGATACGCAGTATTTT,CASSFGTSGTDTQYF
13,TRBV12-5,-,TRBD1,TRBJ2-1,TGTGCTAGTGGTTTGGGCAGGGGGAATGAGCAGTTCTTC,CASGLGRGNEQFF
16,TRBV3-1/TRBV3-2,-,TRBD1,TRBJ2-2,TGTGCCAGCAGCCAAGTGCAGGGGGCGTCAGGCGGGGAGCTGTTTTTT,CASSQVQGASGGELFF
14,TRBV6-1,-,-,TRBJ1-1,TGTGCCAGCAGTGAATATGGGGGCAACACTGAAGCTTTCTTT,CASSEYGGNTEAFF
16,TRBV19,-,TRBD1,TRBJ1-2,TGTGCCAGTAGTATGAGGGGACAGTCCACTAACTATGGCTACACCTTC,CASSMRGQSTNYGYTF
16,TRBV20-1,-,TRBD1,TRBJ2-1,TGCAGTGCTAGTCCAGGGACAGGGGGCTCCTACAATGAGCAGTTCTTC,CSASPGTGGSYNEQFF
15,TRBV5-8,-,-,TRBJ1-5,TGTGCCAGCATCATAAGCCAGGGGTACGTTCAGCCCCAGCATTTT,CASIISQGYVQPQHF
14,TRBV7-8,once,TRBD2,TRBJ2-7,TGTGCCAGCAGCTTAGGACTAGCGGTCTACGAGCAGTACTTC,CASSLGLAVYEQYF
13,TRBV28,-,TRBD2,TRBJ2-1,TGTGCCAGTGTACTAGCGGGACCCAATGAGCAGTTCTTC,CASVLAGPNEQFF
14,TRBV18,-,-,TRBJ2-1,TGTGCCAGCTCCCTGGACTATATAAACAATGAGCAGTTCTTC,CASSLDYINNEQFF
12,TRBV28,-,-,TRBJ2-7,TGTGCCAGCAGTCAGGACACTGGCGAGCAGTACTTC,CASSQDTGEQYF
17,TRBV7-2,-,TRBD1,TRBJ1-2,TGTGCCAGCAGCTTAGGTCCCGGACAGGGCGGGGGTTCTGGCTACACCTTC,CASSLGPGQGGGSGYTF
15,TRBV19,-,TRBD1,TRBJ1-4,TGTGCCAGTAGTATTCTGGCAGGGGGCCGTGAAAAACTGTTTTTT,CASSILAGGREKLFF
15,TRBV6-5,-,TRBD1,TRBJ1-5,TGTGCCAGTCAGGCGGGACAGATAAGCAATCAGCCCCAGCATTTT,CASQAGQISNQPQHF